These 30 T cell receptor beta chains originate from one sample sequenced in a study of blood T cell repertoires in COVID-19. The method was immunoSEQ multiplex PCR; TCRdb's version includes in-frame clones alone and lacks a portion of them. The sample yields approximately 75,000 clones, approximately 86% seen once. The sequencing sample was made of peripheral blood. Source of these receptors: a man aged 80 or over with COVID-19, enrolled during active disease.

V and J are TRBV7-2 and TRBJ1-2; TRBD1 might be the D (6 bases). Looked up from germline, CDR1 is SGHTA and CDR2 is FQGNSA. Trimming took 1 base from V and 4 from J, leaving 10 bases between them. This CDR3 is built from 14 residues. Written as DNA, the CDR3 is TGTGCCAGCAGCTTAGAACAGGGAGTCTATGGCTACACCTTC. As protein: CASSLEQGVYGYTF.

This chain joins TRBV4-3 and TRBJ1-2; no reliable D call. Germline values: CDR1 LGHNA, CDR2 YSLEER. The CDR3 is made up of 15 amino acids. The V end lost 0 bases, the J end lost 5 bases, and 13 bases lay between the germline ends. The CDR3 sequence is CASSQDLRFGYGYTF. CDR3 coding DNA: TGCGCCAGCAGCCAAGATCTGAGGTTTGGGTATGGCTACACCTTC.

The rearrangement links TRBV10-3 to TRBJ1-1; no firm D call. V lost 4 bases, J lost 6 bases, and 9 bases lay in between. This CDR3 contains 12 residues. CDR1 and CDR2 from the germline V gene are ENHRY and SYGVKD. The DNA of the CDR3 is TGTGCCATCAGTGCGGGTCTCTCTGAAGCTTTCTTT. Translated, it gives CAISAGLSEAFF.

This clone was seen a handful of times. The chain recombines TRBV7-9 with TRBJ1-4, with a tentative D call TRBD1 (6 bases). This CDR3 comprises 13 residues. Germline V CDR1 and CDR2: SEHNR, FQNEAQ (reference sequence). Trimming shortened V by 5 bases and J by 10 bases, and 14 bases separated the two germline ends. The CDR3 bases are TGTGCCAGCAGCCCCCGTCAAGGGGGAAAACTGTTTTTT. Protein sequence: CASSPRQGGKLFF.

The chain employs TRBV5-5 and TRBJ1-5, with a possible D match to TRBD1 (5 bases). V was clipped by 1 base and J by 5 bases, with 13 bases between them. This CDR3 is 15 amino acids long. The germline V gene has CDR1 SGHKS and CDR2 YYEKEE (reference sequence). CDR3 coding DNA: TGTGCCAGCAGCTTGAACTGGGGGGGGGATCAGCCCCAGCATTTT. It translates to CASSLNWGGDQPQHF.

This clone appeared a single time. The same CDR3 also results from other DNA sequences found in this sample. J is TRBJ2-6 and V is TRBV10-3; a possible D gene is TRBD1 (5 bases). The germline CDR1 and CDR2 sequences are ENHRY and SYGVKD. The V gene lost 4 bases and the J gene lost 2 bases, with 9 bases spanning the gap. CDR3 length equals 15 residues. CDR3 loop: CAISGGHPGANVLTF. CDR3 nucleotide sequence: TGTGCCATCAGTGGAGGACACCCTGGGGCCAACGTCCTGACTTTC.

The chain combines TRBV7-8 with TRBJ1-2; 8 bases are shared with TRBD1. The V gene end was trimmed by 0 bases and the J gene end by 4 bases; junction bases not matched to a gene: 1. This CDR3 spans 14 amino acids. Germline V CDR1 and CDR2: SGHVS, FQNEAQ. The CDR3: CASSLATGVYGYTF. CDR3 sequence (DNA): TGTGCCAGCAGCTTAGCGACAGGGGTCTATGGCTACACCTTC.

CDR3 nucleotides: TGTGCCAGCAGCTTGACAGGGAACCTGAACACTGAAGCTTTCTTT. Protein product: CASSLTGNLNTEAFF. This chain links TRBV5-4 with TRBJ1-1, with a tentative D call TRBD1 (6 bases). CDR1 SGHNT and CDR2 YYREEE come from the germline V gene (reference sequence). CDR3 size: 15 residues. The ends were cut back, 1 base at V and 0 bases at J, with 10 bases in the middle.

The genes are TRBV12-3 or TRBV12-4 and TRBJ1-4; tentative D call: TRBD1 (6 bases). Trimming shortened V by 5 bases and J by 8 bases, and 12 bases separated the two germline ends. The CDR3 is made up of 13 amino acids. The CDR3 sequence is CASSPGQREKLFF. DNA of the CDR3: TGTGCCAGCAGTCCCGGACAGAGAGAAAAACTGTTTTTT.

V gene TRBV9 combines with J gene TRBJ2-7; 7 bases line up with TRBD1. Trimming cost V 2 bases and J 0 bases; bases outside gene matches: 5. This CDR3 region has 15 residues. The V gene's germline CDR1 is SGDLS and CDR2 YYNGEE. The CDR3 DNA reads as TGTGCCAGCAGCGTTACAGGGGCTAACTCCTACGAGCAGTACTTC. This sequence encodes CASSVTGANSYEQYF.

CDR3 in DNA: TGTGCTAGCCAACAGGGGGACTACAATGAGCAGTTCTTC. Protein: CASQQGDYNEQFF. V and J are TRBV12-5 and TRBJ2-1; TRBD1 aligns across 8 bases. Germline V gives CDR1 LGHNT, CDR2 FRNRAP. Germline trimming cut 9 bases from V and 3 bases from J; bases unmatched to any gene: 4. CDR3 size: 13 residues.

This chain connects TRBV27 to TRBJ2-7; tentatively, D is TRBD2 (5 bases). The CDR3 totals 13 residues. The V end was cut by 5 bases, the J end by 7 bases, with 15 bases between. CDR1 is MNHEY and CDR2 is SMNVEV in the germline V gene (reference sequence). The CDR3 is CASSPRGVEEQYF. As DNA, the CDR3 is TGTGCCAGCAGTCCCCGGGGAGTAGAGGAGCAGTACTTC.

The chain carries TRBV7-8 and TRBJ2-1, with D possibly being TRBD1 (6 bases). Germline V gene data show CDR1 as SGHVS and CDR2 as FQNEAQ. The ends were cut back, 7 bases at V and 2 bases at J, with 12 bases in the middle. The CDR3 is 14 amino acids. This chain's CDR3 is CASNPQGTYNEQFF. In nucleotides, the CDR3 is TGTGCCAGCAACCCTCAGGGGACCTACAATGAGCAGTTCTTC.

This clone has only one observation. The rearrangement links TRBV7-6 to TRBJ2-7; D may be TRBD1 (6 bases). CDR3 size: 14 residues. In germline, CDR1 is SGHVS, CDR2 FNYEAQ. V lost 5 bases and J lost 3, with 14 bases in between. CDR3 nucleotides: TGTGCCAGCAGCCCCGGACAGAACTACTACGAGCAGTACTTC. It specifies CASSPGQNYYEQYF.

The gene calls are TRBV11-2 and TRBJ1-2, with D tentatively TRBD1 (6 bases). Germline V CDR1 and CDR2: SGHAT, FQNNGV. The ends were cut back, 5 bases at V and 4 bases at J, with 17 bases in the middle. The CDR3 runs 15 residues. The CDR3 sequence is CASSPFRGGLYGYTF. CDR3 nucleotide sequence: TGTGCCAGCAGCCCCTTCAGGGGAGGGCTCTATGGCTACACCTTC.

The chain couples TRBV5-4 to TRBJ1-2, with unresolved D. V was cut by 0 bases and J by 1 base, with 13 bases left in between. This CDR3 spans 16 amino acids. CDR1 is SGHNT, CDR2 YYREEE, per germline (reference sequence). The CDR3 sequence is CASSLGTLGSNYGYTF. CDR3 nucleotide sequence: TGTGCCAGCAGCTTGGGGACCCTGGGGAGTAACTATGGCTACACCTTC.

The rearrangement joins TRBV10-3 to TRBJ1-6, with 7 bases lining up with TRBD1. CDR1 ENHRY and CDR2 SYGVKD come from the germline V gene. This CDR3 is built from 14 residues. The trim removed 6 bases at V and 8 bases at J, leaving 7 bases unmatched. The CDR3: CAISPDRRDSPLHF. The CDR3 DNA reads TGTGCCATCAGCCCGGACAGGAGAGATTCACCCCTCCACTTT.

This chain connects TRBV7-9 to TRBJ1-5; 10 positions match TRBD1. The CDR3 covers 15 residues. Germline V gene lookup returns CDR1 SEHNR and CDR2 FQNEAQ (reference sequence). J gave up 4 bases and V 5 bases, and 5 bases lay outside the gene matches. The CDR3 nucleotides read TGTGCCAGCAGCGGCCCGGGACAGGGGAATCAGCCCCAGCATTTT. Amino acids: CASSGPGQGNQPQHF.

This rearrangement joins TRBV4-3 to TRBJ1-2; D not certain. From germline, CDR1 is LGHNA and CDR2 YSLEER. Trimming removed 0 bases at V and 4 bases at J, with 12 bases between. The CDR3 is 15 amino acids. The CDR3 loop reads CASSQDRGAGYGYTF. CDR3 nucleotide sequence: TGCGCCAGCAGCCAAGATCGTGGTGCGGGCTATGGCTACACCTTC.

The chain uses TRBV10-1 and TRBJ1-1; 7 nucleotides line up with TRBD1. Looked up from germline, CDR1 is WNHNN and CDR2 is SYGVQD (reference sequence). The CDR3 extends over 13 amino acids. The J segment lost 4 bases and the V segment lost 4 bases, leaving 3 bases of the junction unmatched. CDR3 DNA sequence: TGCGCCAGCAGTGGACAGGGTGGCACTGAAGCTTTCTTT. It is translated as CASSGQGGTEAFF.

V and J are TRBV4-1 and TRBJ1-4, with TRBD1 matching over 9 bases. This CDR3 spans 15 amino acids. CDR1 is MGHRA and CDR2 is YSYEKL in the germline V gene. V gave up 4 bases and J gave up 6 bases; unmatched junction bases: 6. The DNA of the CDR3 is TGCGCCAGCAGCCGAACCGGGACAGGGCATGAAAAACTGTTTTTT. The encoded protein is CASSRTGTGHEKLFF.

This chain connects TRBV18 to TRBJ1-4; D gene uncertain. Germline CDR1 and CDR2: KGHSH and LQKENI. The CDR3 is 15 residues long. Deletions cut 4 bases from V and 7 bases from J, with 16 bases between. The CDR3 spells CASSRGGQAGEKLFF. The CDR3 nucleotides read TGTGCCAGCTCACGAGGTGGGCAGGCGGGTGAAAAACTGTTTTTT.

V is TRBV7-9 and J is TRBJ1-5; 9 positions agree with TRBD1. The CDR3 has 16 residues. Germline V lookup: CDR1 SEHNR, CDR2 FQNEAQ (reference sequence). V was pared by 5 bases and J by 0 bases, with 5 bases of the junction left unmatched. The CDR3 DNA follows: TGTGCCAGCAGCCTCACAGGGGGCTATAGCAATCAGCCCCAGCATTTT. Amino acid sequence: CASSLTGGYSNQPQHF.

The V call is TRBV29-1, the J call TRBJ2-7, with 7 nucleotides matching TRBD2. Germline-derived CDR1 and CDR2 are SQVTM and ANQGSEA. V trimming: 0 bases; J trimming: 12 bases; junction bases outside the gene matches: 14. This CDR3 is built from 14 residues. CDR3 bases: TGCAGCGTTGAAGATCCCGGGGGGAGCCCTGGGGTGTACTTC. The encoded protein is CSVEDPGGSPGVYF.

The chain recombines TRBV19 with TRBJ1-6; D is perhaps TRBD1 (5 bases). The CDR3 has 15 amino acids. From germline, CDR1 is LNHDA and CDR2 SQIVND (reference sequence). V lost 5 bases and J lost 5, with 13 bases in between. DNA of the CDR3: TGTGCCAGTAGTCCCCAGGGTTGGGATAATTCACCCCTCCACTTT. The encoded protein is CASSPQGWDNSPLHF.

This clone was picked up a small number of times. The V and J genes are TRBV2 and TRBJ2-3; the match to TRBD1 covers 9 bases. V lost 5 bases, J lost 2 bases, and 14 bases stayed unmatched. CDR1 is SNHLY and CDR2 is FYNNEI in the germline V gene. The CDR3 totals 18 residues. The chain's CDR3 is CASSPGQGKHYFTDTQYF. CDR3 coding DNA: TGTGCCAGCAGTCCTGGACAGGGGAAGCACTACTTCACAGATACGCAGTATTTT. Full variable domain (outside the CDR3, taken from reference TRBV2 and TRBJ2-3): EPEVTQTPSHQVTQMGQEVILRCVPISNHLYFYWYRQILGQKVEFLVSFYNNEISEKSEIFDDQFSVERPDGSNFTLKIRSTKLEDSAMYFCASSPGQGKHYFTDTQYFGPGTRLTVL.

The rearrangement joins TRBV21-1 to TRBJ2-7; TRBD1, the D gene given by the table, was not confirmed from the DNA. TRBV21-1 is recorded as a pseudogene. CDR3 length: 14 residues. For the CDR3, the DNA is TGTGCCAGCAGCAAGGGGACACTGTCCTACGAGCAGTACTTC. It yields the protein CASSKGTLSYEQYF.

The chain combines TRBV5-1 with TRBJ2-7, with 11 positions matching TRBD2. The germline V gene encodes CDR1 SGHRS and CDR2 YFSETQ. The trim removed 0 bases at V and 4 bases at J, leaving 3 bases unmatched. This CDR3 has 15 residues. The CDR3 nucleotides are TGCGCCAGCAGCTTGGAGTCTAGCGGGGGGTACGAGCAGTACTTC. It is translated as CASSLESSGGYEQYF.

The chain employs TRBV7-2 and TRBJ2-3; 8 nucleotides align to TRBD1. The J segment lost 4 bases and the V segment lost 7 bases, leaving 4 bases of the junction unmatched. There are 13 residues in the CDR3. Looked up from germline, CDR1 is SGHTA and CDR2 is FQGNSA. The CDR3 DNA reads as TGTGCCAGCACCGGACAGGGCCCAGATACGCAGTATTTT. This gives the protein CASTGQGPDTQYF.

The chain uses TRBV4-2 and TRBJ2-7; 8 nucleotides agree with TRBD2. The ends lost 0 bases at V and 1 base at J; junction bases unmatched: 2. CDR1 is LGHNA, CDR2 YNFKEQ, per germline. The CDR3 extends over 15 amino acids. CDR3 protein: CASSQEPSGSYEQYF. CDR3 bases: TGTGCCAGCAGCCAAGAGCCTAGCGGGTCCTACGAGCAGTACTTC.